This T cell receptor (beta chain) is from a study of blood T cell repertoires in COVID-19. Overall study: The United States, Italy and Spain provided the acute and convalescent COVID-19 samples. Nucleic acid was either cDNA or gDNA, and it came from T cells, B-cell-depleted T cells, or PBMCs.

Those enrolled, adults aged about 18 to 95 years, came from around 24 US areas. Recovery meant two consecutive negative NP/OP PCR tests, professional clearance, or resolved symptoms. Germline CDR1 SQVTM, CDR2 ANQGSEA. Trimming at V came to 6 bases and at J to 4 bases, leaving 9 bases not matched to a gene. The length of the CDR3 is 15 residues. The protocol was immunoSEQ multiplex PCR, while the TCRdb copy is restricted to in-frame clones and leaves out a portion. This table holds over 200,000 clones, 85% to 90% found once. The sample consisted of PBMCs or T cells enriched from blood (not recorded which). This clonotype was sampled from a young man who had recovered from COVID-19. J is TRBJ2-1 and V is TRBV29-1; 10 positions agree with TRBD1. CDR3 amino acids: CSVRPGQGFYNEQFF. DNA for the CDR3: TGCAGCGTCCGACCGGGACAGGGGTTTTACAATGAGCAGTTCTTC.